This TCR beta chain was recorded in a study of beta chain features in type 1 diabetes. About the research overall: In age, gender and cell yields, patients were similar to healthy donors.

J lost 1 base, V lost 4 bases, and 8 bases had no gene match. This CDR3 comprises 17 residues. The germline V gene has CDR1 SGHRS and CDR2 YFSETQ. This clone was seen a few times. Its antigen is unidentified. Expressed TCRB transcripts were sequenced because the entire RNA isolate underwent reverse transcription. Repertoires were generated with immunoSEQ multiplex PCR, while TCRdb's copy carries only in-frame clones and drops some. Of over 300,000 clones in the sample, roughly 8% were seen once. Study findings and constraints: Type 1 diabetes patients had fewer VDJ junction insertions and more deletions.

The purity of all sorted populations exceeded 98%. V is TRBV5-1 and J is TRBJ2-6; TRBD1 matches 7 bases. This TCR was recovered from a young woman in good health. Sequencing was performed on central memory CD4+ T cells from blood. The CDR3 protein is CASSRWDSRSGANVLTF. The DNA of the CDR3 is TGCGCCAGCAGCCGGTGGGACAGCCGATCTGGGGCCAACGTCCTGACTTTC. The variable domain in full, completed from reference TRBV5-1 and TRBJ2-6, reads KAGVTQTPRYLIKTRGQQVTLSCSPISGHRSVSWYQQTPGQGLQFLFEYFSETQRNKGNFPGRFSGRQFSNSRSEMNVSTLELGDSALYLCASSRWDSRSGANVLTFGAGSRLTVL.